This T cell receptor (beta chain) was recovered during a study of T cells after posttransplantation cyclophosphamide. This clone was detected ten times or more. The V segment lost 3 bases and the J segment 4 bases; nucleotides outside the gene matches: 0. Germline values: CDR1 KGHSH, CDR2 LQKENI. The CDR3 contains 12 residues. Method: immunoSEQ multiplex PCR; TCRdb's copy keeps in-frame clones and lacks some. Recorded here are about 36,000 clones, none singletons. The sequenced sample was PBMCs. The chain recombines TRBV18 with TRBJ2-7, with 7 bases fitting TRBD1. The receptor was derived from a girl aged 5 to 17 in good health, CMV-negative, and a related stem cell transplant donor. CDR3 loop: CASSPDRYEQYF. CDR3 DNA: TGTGCCAGCTCACCGGACAGGTACGAGCAGTACTTC. The full variable domain, its missing parts supplied by reference TRBV18 and TRBJ2-7, is NAGVMQNPRHLVRRRGQEARLRCSPMKGHSHVYWYRQLPEEGLKFMVYLQKENIIDESGMPKERFSAEFPKEGPSILRIQQVVRGDSAAYFCASSPDRYEQYFGPGTRLTVT.